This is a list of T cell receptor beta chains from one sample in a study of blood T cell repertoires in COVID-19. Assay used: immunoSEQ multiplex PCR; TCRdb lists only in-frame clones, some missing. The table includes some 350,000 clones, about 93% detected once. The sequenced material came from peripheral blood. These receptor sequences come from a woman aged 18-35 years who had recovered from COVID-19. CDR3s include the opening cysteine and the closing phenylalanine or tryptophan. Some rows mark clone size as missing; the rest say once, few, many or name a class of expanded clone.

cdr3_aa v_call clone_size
CASSLAGGSVRKTQYF TRBV5-1 -
CASSLRRQGARTEAFF TRBV27 -
CASSPPMGETQYF TRBV18 -
CASSRIRNTIYF TRBV6-6 -
CASSLGLRLAGFHNEQFF TRBV7-2 -
CASTLVYTGELFF TRBV28 -
CASRIAGGLGTQYF TRBV6-5 -
CASSLAGQGNTGELFF TRBV11-3 few
CASSWTGTGVGQPQHF TRBV5-5 -
CATSVPERERGPETQYF TRBV24-1 once
CASSSRTSGSASTDTQYF TRBV5-4 -
CASSPLQWRGSTEAFF TRBV18 -
CASSPGTGLPMNTEAFF TRBV5-1 -
CASSLSGTGELFF TRBV25-1 -
CASSIRVSHGMNTEAFF TRBV19 once
CASSIGGGAGQPQHF TRBV19 once
CASRILQGADPEAFF TRBV6-6 -
CASSHTGSNQPQHF TRBV3-1/TRBV3-2 once
CSATREDTQYF TRBV20-1 -
CASSSGREHPYGYTF TRBV18 -
CASSRQGASTEAFF TRBV19 -
CASSLASTDTQYF TRBV5-6 -
CASSQDIEGNEQFF TRBV14 -
CASSEGGGITDTQYF TRBV25-1 -
CSAQTSGAFF TRBV20-1 -
CASKPAELTDTQYF TRBV19 -
CASSLAGTTKETQYF TRBV7-2 -
CASSVSGLAGQETQYF TRBV9 -
CASSLSPGVNYGYTF TRBV27 -
CASSYSGVAKNIQYF TRBV5-6 -
CASSPATGNNQPQHF TRBV6-2/TRBV6-3 -
CASSQGLAGGRGKNTDTQYF TRBV4-3 -
CSVDRDSGYTF TRBV29-1 -
CSVVRGSSNYGYTF TRBV29-1 -
CASSQDDRGSYNEQFF TRBV4-3 -
CASLGQGAQETQYF TRBV28 -
CASSYSWGATNYGYTF TRBV6-5 once
CASSVGSGGTEAFF TRBV9 -
CASSRGTSGRKTQYF TRBV5-6 -
CASSLVGGTEAFF TRBV12-3/TRBV12-4 -
CASSARDFQETQYF TRBV2 -
CASSYQNGEKLFF TRBV12-3/TRBV12-4 -
CASSPTSGRAEWQDTQYF TRBV6-2/TRBV6-3 -
CASSRRGTSGRRSPTDTQYF TRBV7-8 -
CASSYSGGGDGYTF TRBV6-6 once
CASSLEVFANEKLFF TRBV28 -
CATSRGQRFPNTEAFF TRBV15 -
CASSEISSYNEQFF TRBV2 -
CACLQGPGEKLFF TRBV30 once
CASSGLAGSGANVLTF TRBV6-1 few
CASSLAGRVSGANVLTF TRBV5-6 -
CASNTGTANSPLHF TRBV5-6 -
CASSPLDRGDTEAFF TRBV19 -